The following is a TCR beta chain sequence with its context. What it binds is not known. The data were taken from a study of identifying expanded T cells in peripheral blood. Overall study results and limits: Technical replicates showed approximately 1.2 changed clones; two weeks roughly 15; four weeks 19.

Here immunoSEQ multiplex PCR was the method, and the copy in TCRdb shows in-frame clones only, minus some. The sample holds tens of thousands of clones, roughly 90% seen once. This TCR was recovered from a person aged 18 to 69 in good health. The source material was blood.

CDR3 amino acids: CASSSKTLTGRGVTDTQYF. CDR3 nucleotide sequence: TGTGCCAGCAGCTCCAAGACCCTAACGGGCCGAGGGGTCACAGATACGCAGTATTTT. The rearrangement uses TRBV11-2 and TRBJ2-3; D assignment may be TRBD1 or TRBD2 (5 bases each). Germline lookup yields CDR1 SGHAT and CDR2 FQNNGV. The CDR3 totals 19 residues. Trimming shortened V by 4 bases and J by 2 bases, and 25 bases separated the two germline ends.